This is a list of T cell receptor beta chains from one sample in a study of shared clonotypes between healthy human individuals. Method: immunoSEQ multiplex PCR; TCRdb's copy keeps in-frame clones and lacks some. Of roughly 450,000 clones in the sample, roughly 78% were seen once. Material: PBMCs. The receptor source for this set is a woman aged 40 to 50 in good health. Some clones in this sample may be carry-over from other donors' samples. The CDR3 runs from the conserved cysteine through the conserved F or W. Fields, in order: V gene, D gene, J gene, clone size, CDR3 protein, CDR3 DNA. The D gene is left open where the match is weak. Not all rows give a size; the values are once, few, many and, for expanded clones, a class.

>TRBV4-1|.|TRBJ1-1|few
CASSQRQIHKGAFF
TGCGCCAGCAGCCAGAGACAGATTCACAAGGGGGCTTTCTTT
>TRBV9|.|TRBJ1-3|.
CASSADAVRNTIYF
TGTGCCAGCAGCGCAGACGCCGTTCGAAACACCATATATTTT
>TRBV19|TRBD2|TRBJ2-5|.
CASSPTSGGETQYF
TGTGCCAGTAGTCCGACTAGCGGGGGGGAGACCCAGTACTTC
>TRBV30|.|TRBJ2-5|.
CAWSVRVEQYF
TGTGCCTGGAGTGTACGAGTTGAGCAGTACTTC
>TRBV6-6|TRBD2|TRBJ2-7|.
CASSSTSGSSHEQYF
TGTGCCAGCAGTTCAACTAGCGGGAGTTCCCACGAGCAGTACTTC
>TRBV28|.|TRBJ1-5|.
CASSLFPGGSQPQHF
TGTGCCAGCAGTTTATTCCCGGGGGGCTCTCAGCCCCAGCATTTT
>TRBV2|.|TRBJ1-6|.
CASLYTYNSPLHF
TGTGCCAGCCTCTACACCTATAATTCACCCCTCCACTTT
>TRBV28|.|TRBJ1-1|few
CASSLTRGATEAFF
TGTGCCAGCAGTTTGACCCGGGGCGCTACTGAAGCTTTCTTT
>TRBV11-2|TRBD2|TRBJ2-7|.
CASSSIGLASSYEQYF
TGTGCCAGCAGCTCAATAGGACTAGCATCCTCCTACGAGCAGTACTTC
>TRBV2|.|TRBJ1-1|.
CASSNNRDTEAFF
TGTGCCAGCAGTAATAACAGGGACACTGAAGCTTTCTTT
>TRBV21-1|.|TRBJ2-1|.
CASSGRQFLKSYNEQFF
TGTGCCAGCAGCGGCCGACAGTTCTTAAAATCCTACAATGAGCAGTTCTTC
>TRBV10-1|.|TRBJ1-1|.
CASSEQRTAEAFF
TGCGCCAGCAGTGAGCAAAGGACAGCTGAAGCTTTCTTT
>TRBV6-6|.|TRBJ2-7|.
CASREEGASSYEQYF
TGTGCCAGCAGGGAGGAGGGGGCCAGCTCCTACGAGCAGTACTTC
>TRBV28|.|TRBJ1-4|.
CASSSTFGTSTNEKLFF
TGTGCCAGCAGTTCCACATTTGGGACATCAACTAATGAAAAACTGTTTTTT
>TRBV27|TRBD1|TRBJ2-7|.
CASSLHWDSITYEQYF
TGTGCCAGCAGTTTACATTGGGACAGTATTACCTACGAGCAGTACTTC
>TRBV5-4|.|TRBJ2-7|.
CASSHNVETAYEQYF
TGTGCCAGCAGCCACAACGTTGAGACAGCCTACGAGCAGTACTTC
>TRBV14|.|TRBJ2-5|.
CASSQQRGAGETQYF
TGTGCCAGCAGCCAACAGCGAGGGGCCGGAGAGACCCAGTACTTC
>TRBV14|.|TRBJ1-2|once
CASSQVGYGYTF
TGTGCCAGCAGCCAAGTGGGTTATGGCTACACCTTC
>TRBV18|TRBD1|TRBJ2-7|.
CASSPGGQGAYEQYF
TGTGCCAGCTCTCCAGGCGGACAGGGGGCCTACGAGCAGTACTTC
>TRBV7-3|.|TRBJ2-2|.
CASSLTAAGELFF
TGTGCCAGCAGCTTAACGGCGGCCGGGGAGCTGTTTTTT